One sample yielded the 27 T cell receptor beta chains listed below, sequenced in a study of CD8+ T cells in alopecia areata (dated 2018 in TCRdb). According to the study, the label for this sample's time point signals: baseline before oral tofacitinib. The library was prepared using the immunoSEQ multiplex PCR assay. RNA was extracted from all samples and reverse transcribed into cDNA, which served as template for TCR sequencing. TCRdb mirrors the immuneACCESS table, restricted to in-frame sequences. Some clones are absent from its copies; in checked studies, under half trace to an unresolved V gene, and the reason for the others is unknown. Within this sample are over 100,000 clones, with about 46% of them counted one time only. Clones ranked in the top ten supply roughly a sixth of the sample. The material sequenced was CD8+ T cells sorted from blood, taken at week 0. The receptors shown here come from a human donor with alopecia areata.

The V gene is TRBV27, the J gene TRBJ2-2; no clear D gene. The CDR3 sequence is 13 residues long. Germline CDR1 and CDR2: MNHEY and SMNVEV (reference sequence). The V end lost 3 bases, the J end lost 6 bases, and 8 bases lay between the germline ends. In DNA, the CDR3 is TGTGCCAGCAGTTTCTACAGCCCCGGGGAGCTGTTTTTT. Translating it yields CASSFYSPGELFF.

The V gene is TRBV29-1, the J gene TRBJ2-5, with D perhaps assigned TRBD1 or TRBD2 (5 bases each). V was clipped by 4 bases and J by 1 base, with 16 bases between them. The CDR3 consists of 15 residues. CDR1 is SQVTM, CDR2 ANQGSEA, per germline. Here the CDR3 reads CSVAGLPGTQETQYF. The DNA of the CDR3 is TGCAGCGTTGCGGGGCTGCCCGGAACCCAAGAGACCCAGTACTTC.

The gene calls are TRBV6-5 and TRBJ2-3, with a weak D call TRBD1 (6 bases). V shed 2 bases and J shed 4 bases, with 7 bases lying between them. The CDR3 extends over 13 amino acids. Germline lookup yields CDR1 MNHEY and CDR2 SVGAGI. The CDR3 nucleotides read TGTGCCAGCAGTTACGGGGGCGCAGATACGCAGTATTTT. This gives the protein CASSYGGADTQYF.

The chain carries TRBV18 and TRBJ2-4; D may be TRBD2 (6 bases). Per the germline V gene, CDR1 is KGHSH and CDR2 is LQKENI. V lost 5 bases and J lost 2, with 10 bases in between. This CDR3 is built from 14 residues. The CDR3 reads CASSAGFSKNIQYF. CDR3 DNA sequence: TGTGCCAGCTCAGCGGGATTTTCCAAAAACATTCAGTACTTC.

A remark on this clone: Germline and junction disagree at one end, which may indicate a read error. The CDR3 sequence is CTSSYSRDRAGYTF. The CDR3 DNA reads as TGTACCAGCAGTTACAGCCGGGACAGGGCTGGCTACACCTTC. The chain has TRBV6-5 and TRBJ1-2; TRBD1 aligns across 9 bases. There are 14 residues in the CDR3. Germline lookup yields CDR1 MNHEY and CDR2 SVGAGI.

The chain is built from TRBV7-9 and TRBJ1-2; tentatively, D is TRBD1 (6 bases). The CDR3 is 13 residues long. Germline CDR1 and CDR2: SEHNR and FQNEAQ (reference sequence). Trimming removed 5 bases at V and 6 bases at J, with 13 bases between. The CDR3 sequence is CASSQTGSDGYTF. CDR3 bases: TGTGCCAGCAGCCAGACAGGAAGCGATGGCTACACCTTC.

The chain links TRBV15 to TRBJ2-1; 7 positions agree with TRBD2. The germline gives CDR1 LNHNV, CDR2 YYDKDF (reference sequence). There are 15 residues in the CDR3. The trim removed 1 base at V and 4 bases at J, leaving 4 bases unmatched. For the CDR3, the DNA is TGTGCCACCAGCAGAGTTGCGGGGGAATACAATGAGCAGTTCTTC. Amino acid sequence: CATSRVAGEYNEQFF.

The gene calls are TRBV29-1 and TRBJ1-2; no firm D call. The CDR3 runs to 11 residues. In germline, CDR1 is SQVTM, CDR2 ANQGSEA. V shed 3 bases and J shed 7 bases, with 9 bases lying between them. The CDR3 protein is CSVERRLGYTF. CDR3 in DNA: TGCAGCGTTGAGCGAAGGCTTGGCTACACCTTC.

The rearrangement links TRBV9 to TRBJ2-5; D ambiguous. V gave up 5 bases and J gave up 5 bases, with 10 bases separating them. The CDR3 runs to 12 residues. Germline V gives CDR1 SGDLS, CDR2 YYNGEE. CDR3 sequence: CASSSGWETQYF. The CDR3 nucleotides are TGTGCCAGCAGTTCGGGTTGGGAGACCCAGTACTTC.

CDR3 protein: CASSYIPGTDYNEQFF. Written as DNA, the CDR3 is TGTGCCAGCAGTTACATACCCGGGACAGACTACAATGAGCAGTTCTTC. This chain uses TRBV27 with TRBJ2-1; 7 bases align to TRBD1. CDR3 size: 16 residues. Trimming at V came to 4 bases and at J to 3 bases, leaving 9 bases not matched to a gene. The germline V gene encodes CDR1 MNHEY and CDR2 SMNVEV (reference sequence).

V usage is TRBV29-1 and J usage is TRBJ2-1; a possible D gene is TRBD2 (6 bases). The CDR3 covers 12 residues. Germline CDR1 SQVTM, CDR2 ANQGSEA. Trimming stripped 6 bases from V and 7 bases from J, with 13 bases between. CDR3 sequence reads: CSVWDFPNEQFF. Here the CDR3 DNA reads TGCAGCGTGTGGGACTTCCCAAATGAGCAGTTCTTC.

The chain is built from TRBV5-1 and TRBJ2-7; either TRBD1 or TRBD2 may fit D (5 bases each). This CDR3 has 14 amino acids. The germline V gene encodes CDR1 SGHRS and CDR2 YFSETQ. V was shortened by 0 bases and J by 3 bases, with 10 bases between the two germline ends. The CDR3 DNA reads as TGCGCCAGCAGCTTGGGAGGGGAGAGCTACGAGCAGTACTTC. This codes for CASSLGGESYEQYF.

As for this clone: The identical CDR3 is also encoded by other nucleotide sequences in the sample. The chain uses TRBV30 and TRBJ2-7, with D uncertain. The CDR3 consists of 11 residues. In germline, CDR1 is GTSNPN, CDR2 SVGIG (reference sequence). Deletions cut 0 bases from V and 3 bases from J, with 3 bases between. CDR3 nucleotide sequence: TGTGCCTGGAGTGTCAGCTACGAGCAGTACTTC. This translates into CAWSVSYEQYF.

The chain couples TRBV5-6 to TRBJ2-3; D ambiguous. The CDR3 runs 12 residues. The germline gives CDR1 SGHDT, CDR2 YYEEEE. Trimming stripped 0 bases from V and 6 bases from J, with 5 bases between. In nucleotides, the CDR3 is TGTGCCAGCAGCTTGGAATGGGATACGCAGTATTTT. It codes for CASSLEWDTQYF. The full variable domain, its missing parts supplied by reference TRBV5-6 and TRBJ2-3, is DAGVTQSPTHLIKTRGQQVTLRCSPKSGHDTVSWYQQALGQGPQFIFQYYEEEERQRGNFPDRFSGHQFPNYSSELNVNALLLGDSALYLCASSLEWDTQYFGPGTRLTVL.

V gene TRBV27 combines with J gene TRBJ2-5, with D perhaps matching TRBD2 (6 bases). Germline values: CDR1 MNHEY, CDR2 SMNVEV (reference sequence). V lost 3 bases to trimming and J lost 5 bases, with 13 bases between them. This CDR3 contains 14 residues. CDR3 sequence reads: CASSLGGPSETQYF. CDR3 nucleotides: TGTGCCAGCAGTTTGGGGGGACCGTCGGAGACCCAGTACTTC.

The rearrangement links TRBV29-1 to TRBJ1-2, with TRBD1 as a possible D gene (5 bases). V was shortened by 2 bases and J by 0 bases, with 10 bases between the two germline ends. The CDR3 has 14 amino acids. CDR1 and CDR2 (germline): SQVTM, ANQGSEA. CDR3 DNA: TGCAGCGTTGAAAGGGACCAAGCTAACTATGGCTACACCTTC. Its protein is CSVERDQANYGYTF.

This sequence joins TRBV19 and TRBJ2-3; 7 nucleotides align to TRBD2. The CDR3 covers 16 residues. Germline CDR1 and CDR2: LNHDA and SQIVND (reference sequence). Germline trimming cut 4 bases from V and 2 bases from J; bases unmatched to any gene: 9. The CDR3 reads CASSTEWRGNTDTQYF. In DNA, the CDR3 is TGTGCCAGTAGTACGGAGTGGCGGGGGAACACAGATACGCAGTATTTT.

This rearrangement joins TRBV5-6 to TRBJ2-7; D gene ambiguous. Germline CDR1 reads SGHDT; CDR2 reads YYEEEE. V gave up 5 bases and J gave up 3 bases, with 12 bases separating them. This CDR3 is 13 amino acids long. CDR3 residues: CASSLGSRYEQYF. The CDR3 DNA follows: TGTGCCAGCAGTCTTGGGTCTCGCTACGAGCAGTACTTC.

The chain employs TRBV13 and TRBJ2-7; 8 positions match TRBD2. The CDR3 runs 14 residues. V was clipped by 0 bases and J by 2 bases; unmatched bases: 0. Germline values: CDR1 PRHDT, CDR2 FYEKMQ (reference sequence). CDR3 protein: CASSLGLAAYEQYF. In DNA form, the CDR3 reads TGTGCCAGCAGCTTAGGACTAGCGGCCTACGAGCAGTACTTC.

This rearrangement joins TRBV4-3 to TRBJ1-2; D is unclear. Germline V gene sequence: CDR1 LGHNA, CDR2 YSLEER. V was pared by 0 bases and J by 4 bases, with 15 bases between. The length of the CDR3 is 16 residues. The CDR3 nucleotides are TGCGCCAGCAGCCAAGATAGTGAGGGAAGAAGCTATGGCTACACCTTC. This codes for CASSQDSEGRSYGYTF.

The chain carries TRBV7-9 and TRBJ1-6, with D tentatively TRBD1 (5 bases). In germline, CDR1 is SEHNR, CDR2 FQNEAQ (reference sequence). The germline V and J ends were trimmed by 4 bases and 9 bases, with 16 bases remaining between them. CDR3 length: 15 amino acids. DNA of the CDR3: TGTGCCAGCAGCTCCAAGGGGAGAGGAGTTTCACCCCTCCACTTT. Its protein product is CASSSKGRGVSPLHF.

Worth noting for this clone: The junction does not match germline at one end; this may be a read error. The chain carries TRBV5-4 and TRBJ2-1; possible D gene TRBD2, 5 bases. The CDR3 contains 16 residues. Germline CDR1 and CDR2: SGHNT and YYREEE (reference sequence). This chain's CDR3 is CASSQEDWTSYNEQFF. The CDR3 coding sequence is TGCGCCAGCAGCCAAGAGGACTGGACCTCCTACAATGAGCAGTTCTTC.

The chain carries TRBV30 and TRBJ1-6; D possibly corresponds to TRBD1 (6 bases). The CDR3 is 13 amino acids. V was trimmed by 8 bases and J by 9 bases, leaving 17 bases between them. The germline V gene has CDR1 GTSNPN and CDR2 SVGIG (reference sequence). CDR3 coding DNA: TGTGCCCTTCATGAAGGGGGAAGTTCACCCCTCCACTTT. Its translation: CALHEGGSSPLHF.

The chain recombines TRBV9 with TRBJ2-7; D uncertain. Per germline, CDR1 SGDLS and CDR2 YYNGEE. CDR3 length equals 11 residues. Deletions cut 1 base from V and 3 bases from J, with 2 bases between. CDR3 amino acids: CASSVSYEQYF. The CDR3 DNA is TGTGCCAGCAGCGTAAGCTACGAGCAGTACTTC.

The gene calls are TRBV19 and TRBJ2-1, with 8 bases fitting TRBD2. With V trimmed by 5 bases and J by 10 bases, 7 bases remained unmatched. This CDR3 is 13 amino acids long. CDR1 and CDR2 (germline): LNHDA, SQIVND (reference sequence). In nucleotides, the CDR3 is TGTGCCAGTAGTGCGGGGGGCCTGGACGAGCAGTTCTTC. It codes for CASSAGGLDEQFF.

This clone has only one observation. J is TRBJ1-1 and V is TRBV29-1; a weak D match, TRBD1 (5 bases). V was cut by 7 bases and J by 6 bases, with 15 bases left in between. Germline CDR1 and CDR2: SQVTM and ANQGSEA. This CDR3 region has 12 residues. DNA of the CDR3: TGCAGCGCTGGACAACCCAACCCTGAAGCTTTCTTT. As protein: CSAGQPNPEAFF.

CDR3 protein: CASRGQWGEVDYGYTF. The CDR3 DNA follows: TGTGCCAGCAGGGGACAGTGGGGGGAAGTGGACTATGGCTACACCTTC. This chain connects TRBV25-1 to TRBJ1-2; 7 nucleotides match TRBD1. Germline CDR1 MGHDK, CDR2 SYGVNS. The length of the CDR3 is 16 residues. V shed 6 bases, J shed 3 bases, and the junction held 13 bases outside the gene matches.